This TCR beta chain was observed in a study of T cells in tuberculosis. Overall study context: Sequenced TCRs come from CD1B-GMM tetramer-binding T cells. IGRA-negative adolescents, IGRA-positive adolescents with latent tuberculosis and adults with active tuberculosis formed this South African cohort.

Sequencing was performed with immunoSEQ multiplex PCR; in TCRdb, only in-frame clones are kept and a portion is missing. Of about 34,000 clones in the sample, 97% were seen once. Each clinical donor contributed on average about 96,000 T cells from unsorted cryopreserved PBMC. There are 15 residues in the CDR3. Looked up from germline, CDR1 is SGHDT and CDR2 is YYEEEE. V lost 1 base and J lost 3, with 13 bases in between. This clonotype originated in a donor between 10 and 35 years old with latent tuberculosis or without tuberculosis infection. V gene TRBV5-6 combines with J gene TRBJ1-2; TRBD1 might be the D (5 bases). What was sequenced was PBMCs. The CDR3 region is CASSLSAGSDYGYTF. In DNA, the CDR3 is TGTGCCAGCAGCTTGTCGGCAGGGTCTGACTATGGCTACACCTTC. The complete variable domain, with remaining parts taken from reference TRBV5-6 and TRBJ1-2, reads DAGVTQSPTHLIKTRGQQVTLRCSPKSGHDTVSWYQQALGQGPQFIFQYYEEEERQRGNFPDRFSGHQFPNYSSELNVNALLLGDSALYLCASSLSAGSDYGYTFGSGTRLTVV.